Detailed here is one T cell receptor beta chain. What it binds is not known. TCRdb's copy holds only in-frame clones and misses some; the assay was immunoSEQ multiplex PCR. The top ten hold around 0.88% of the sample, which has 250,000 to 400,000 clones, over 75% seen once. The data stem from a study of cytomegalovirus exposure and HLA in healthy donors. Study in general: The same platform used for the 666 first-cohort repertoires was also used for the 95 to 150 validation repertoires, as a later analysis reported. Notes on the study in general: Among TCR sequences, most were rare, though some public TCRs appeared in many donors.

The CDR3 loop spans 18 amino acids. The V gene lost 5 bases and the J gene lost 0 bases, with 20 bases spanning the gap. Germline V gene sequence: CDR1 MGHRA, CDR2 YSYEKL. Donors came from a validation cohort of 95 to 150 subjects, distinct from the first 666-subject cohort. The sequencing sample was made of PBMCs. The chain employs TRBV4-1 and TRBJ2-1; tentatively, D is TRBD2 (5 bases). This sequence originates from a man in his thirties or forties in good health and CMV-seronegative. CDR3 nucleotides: TGCGCCAGCAGCAACCGGCGGTTAGGACTTGACTCCTACAATGAGCAGTTCTTC. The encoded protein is CASSNRRLGLDSYNEQFF.